This record concerns one TCR beta chain sequence. This clonotype was found a few times. Its antigen specificity is not known. Base-call qualities are not available, and no considerably larger clone is one nucleotide away. As encoded in the germline V gene, CDR1 is SGHTA while CDR2 is FQGTGA. Counted from cysteine to phenylalanine, this CDR3 has 15 amino acids. Only the CDR3 DNA stays, 45 bases, in frame from base 1. Trimming at the junction amounts to 2 bases on V and 4 bases on J, and the germline ends lie 12 bases apart. TCR beta CDR3 regions were amplified from RNA transcripts. A first-round RT-PCR of the TCR CDR3 used the HTBI primer set with the Qiagen OneStep RT-PCR kit. Libraries were constructed in a second round of multiplex PCR, after which size selection and purification were performed. Libraries were sequenced paired-end with 100 bp reads on an Illumina HiSeq2000. As for the original processing: SOAPnuke was used to process the raw data, throwing out any read that contained adapters or uncalled bases, had a mean Phred below 15, or lacked an exact constant-primer or identifier match. High-quality paired reads were merged using COPE v1.2.5, and each unique nucleotide sequence was defined as a clonotype. MiTCR v1.1 was used to align the clonotypes against IMGT TRBV, TRBD and TRBJ reference segments. The analysis included only V-J combinations with a frequency above 0.0001, which together covered around 99% of the repertoires. A TCS score was defined as the ratio between F50 (clonal expansion) and ExV (chaos), using BLOSUM62-based TCRdist between CDR3 peptides within each V-J. Welch's t-statistics and random forest reduced around 510 V-J features to 10 to 15, which were used in a naive Bayes classifier (R e1071). TCRdb cleaned the public reads at Q25 with fastp, built clones with MiXCR and kept in-frame beta chains. Entries are consolidated by CDR3 protein sequence, retaining the most common genes and DNA. These V and J calls are TCRdb output, not the study's own analysis. A total of under 650,000 distinct CDR3 sequences appear in this sample, 16% of them only once. Around 4% of the sample is held by the ten biggest clonotypes.

The sample comes from a study of T cells in Graves' hyperthyroidism and ophthalmopathy (dated by TCRdb to 2018 to 2020). Study-level background: Peripheral blood was sampled at the time of initial diagnosis, prior to any treatment. Following sampling, methimazole starting at 30 mg daily was given to hyperthyroidism patients, and high-dose intravenous methylprednisolone was given to ophthalmopathy patients. The study also compared thyroid tissue and blood T-cell repertoires from five or six Graves' hyperthyroidism patients. To identify TCR V-J signatures that set the groups apart, the researchers used a discovery cohort of roughly 100 patients, made up of some 41 with Graves' ophthalmopathy and about 55 with stable Graves' hyperthyroidism. For training and testing, the 100 or so patients in the discovery cohort were randomly divided in a 7:3 ratio. An independent validation cohort of under 20 hyperthyroidism patients and more than 15 patients who later progressed to ophthalmopathy tested prospective prediction of ophthalmopathy. According to the paper, TCR Vbeta CDR3 sequencing was carried out on over 130 peripheral blood samples, which came from some 41 ophthalmopathy, around 74 hyperthyroidism and roughly 17 progressor patients.

Study-wide conclusions, independent of this receptor: Ophthalmopathy was separated from stable hyperthyroidism by a 13 V-J signature model, with just over 85% sensitivity and 81% to 83% specificity obtained in cross-validation and 80%/75% obtained in testing. Most expanded thyroid clonotypes (frequency above 0.001) were also detected in blood, a finding suggesting that blood repertoires may reflect thyroid immune responses. Sample size was not statistically predetermined, and investigators were not blinded to group allocation. In validation, progression to ophthalmopathy was predicted by the model with 55% to 71% sensitivity and just over 72% specificity, a median of approximately 6.5 months before onset.

A patient counted as having stable Graves' hyperthyroidism if no progression to ophthalmopathy occurred over 18 months of follow-up. Hyperthyroidism patients were newly diagnosed, had a disease duration of under 2 months, and were aged 18 to 65 years. Patients with uncontrolled infections, other autoimmune diseases, pregnancy or lactation were excluded. Diagnoses were based on clinical symptoms, serum thyroxine and TRAb, thyroid ultrasound and orbital computed tomography. Ficoll-Paque density gradient centrifugation was used to isolate PBMCs from 8.5 to 10 ml of fresh peripheral blood. Total RNA was extracted with Trizol reagent, and quality was checked on an Agilent 2100 Bioanalyzer.

The rearrangement joined TRBV7-3 to TRBJ2-1; perhaps TRBD2 is the D gene, with 6 bases matching. The sequencing input was blood. This sequence originates from a woman in her twenties or thirties with Graves' hyperthyroidism. DNA sequence: TGTGCCAGCAGCTTAGAACTAGCTCATTACAATGAGCAGTTCTTC. This yields the protein CASSLELAHYNEQFF.